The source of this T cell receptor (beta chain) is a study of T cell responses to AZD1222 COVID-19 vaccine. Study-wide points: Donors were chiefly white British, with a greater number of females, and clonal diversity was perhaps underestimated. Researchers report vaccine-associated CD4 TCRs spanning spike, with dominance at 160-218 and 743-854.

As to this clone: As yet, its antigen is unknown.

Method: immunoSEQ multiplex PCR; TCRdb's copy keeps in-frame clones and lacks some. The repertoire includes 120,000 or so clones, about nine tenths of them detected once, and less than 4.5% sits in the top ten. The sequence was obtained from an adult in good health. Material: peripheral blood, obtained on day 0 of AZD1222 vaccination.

The CDR3 DNA reads as TGTGCCATCAGTGAAACTAGCGGGAGGGATACGCAGTATTTT. Translated, it gives CAISETSGRDTQYF. The chain uses TRBV10-3 and TRBJ2-3; TRBD2 matches 12 bases. Per the germline V gene, CDR1 is ENHRY and CDR2 is SYGVKD. The CDR3 extends over 14 amino acids. V lost 3 bases and J lost 6; bases outside the gene matches: 1.